What follows are 28 T cell receptor beta chains derived from one specimen sequenced in a study of T cells in Graves' hyperthyroidism and ophthalmopathy. Amplification of TCR beta CDR3 regions used RNA as the template. The HTBI primer set drove a first-round RT-PCR of the TCR CDR3. MiXCR was run by TCRdb on the multiplex PCR reads, yielding one entry per CDR3 protein. The data contain more than 75,000 distinct CDR3 sequences, over 50% of them singletons. Material for sequencing was blood. The source is a woman aged 40 to 55 with Graves' hyperthyroidism.

The chain combines TRBV10-3 with TRBJ1-2; 9 bases agree with TRBD1. J was trimmed by 4 bases and V by 5 bases; bases with no gene match: 14. This CDR3 is 17 amino acids long. Germline V CDR1 and CDR2: ENHRY, SYGVKD. The CDR3 coding sequence is TGTGCCATCAGTCCTGGCGGGGACAGGGACACCATCTATGGCTACACCTTC. Amino acids: CAISPGGDRDTIYGYTF.

This clonotype has at least ten counts. The chain is built from TRBV4-2 and TRBJ1-2; 9 bases fit TRBD1. The junction had 3 bases not matched to a gene; V was cut back by 1 base and J by 6 bases. The germline V gene encodes CDR1 LGHNA and CDR2 YNFKEQ. This CDR3 region has 14 residues. CDR3 loop: CASSQGDRGDGYTF. DNA for the CDR3: TGTGCCAGCAGCCAAGGAGACAGGGGGGATGGCTACACCTTC.

This clonotype came up many times. This rearrangement joins TRBV30 to TRBJ1-4; a weak D match, TRBD1 (5 bases). This CDR3 spans 14 amino acids. V lost 3 bases and J lost 8, with 16 bases in between. Germline CDR1 is GTSNPN and CDR2 is SVGIG (reference sequence). The DNA of the CDR3 is TGTGCCTGGAGCCCTATAGGGGCTCGAGAAAAACTGTTTTTT. It codes for CAWSPIGAREKLFF.

Comment on this clonotype: A much more abundant neighbour one base away suggests this may be a read error. The chain couples TRBV4-2 to TRBJ2-7; 7 bases align to TRBD2. V lost 5 bases, J lost 4 bases, and 5 bases stayed unmatched. The germline V gene encodes CDR1 LGHNA and CDR2 YNFKEQ. The length of the CDR3 is 13 residues. The CDR3 is CASSFREEYEQYF. In DNA, the CDR3 is TGTGCCAGCAGCTTCCGGGAGGAGTACGAGCAGTACTTC.

This clonotype was observed a handful of times. This chain connects TRBV2 to TRBJ2-7; D gene uncertain. Trimming removed 5 bases at V and 7 bases at J, with 18 bases between. The length of the CDR3 is 14 residues. Germline CDR1 and CDR2: SNHLY and FYNNEI. As DNA, the CDR3 is TGTGCCAGCAGTTTGGGCGCCCAGGACGAGGAGCAGTACTTC. It yields the protein CASSLGAQDEEQYF.

This clonotype has ten or more counts. The chain is built from TRBV2 and TRBJ2-3; TRBD1 matches 7 bases. The germline V gene encodes CDR1 SNHLY and CDR2 FYNNEI. This CDR3 comprises 16 residues. Unmatched junction bases numbered 10, after V lost 7 bases and J lost 0 bases. The CDR3 loop is CASNPDRASSTDTQYF. The DNA of the CDR3 is TGTGCCAGCAACCCCGACAGGGCTTCTAGCACAGATACGCAGTATTTT.

Remarks on this clonotype: It is unclear where the CDR3 begins or ends on the DNA, so no DNA is shown, and the CDR3 is as TCRdb lists it. The chain uses TRBV6-6 and TRBJ1-2. The CDR3 numbers 10 amino acids, ends counted. Per germline, CDR1 MNHNY and CDR2 SVGAGI (reference sequence). The CDR3 protein is CASVGPGNTF.

This clonotype was found many times. The chain links TRBV27 to TRBJ1-2; D not resolved. Germline assignment: CDR1 MNHEY and CDR2 SMNVEV (reference sequence). The CDR3 has 13 amino acids. The germline V and J ends were trimmed by 6 bases and 4 bases, with 12 bases remaining between them. The CDR3 protein is CASSPQLSYGYTF. The CDR3 DNA follows: TGTGCCAGCAGCCCGCAGCTAAGCTATGGCTACACCTTC.

This clonotype was counted a single time. One end of the junction varies from germline; a read error may be responsible. This chain links TRBV6-5 with TRBJ1-5; a possible D gene is TRBD1 (5 bases). CDR3 length: 15 residues. Germline V gene sequence: CDR1 MNHEY, CDR2 SVGAGI. This chain's CDR3 is CASSYSLGARSAPAF. CDR3 in DNA: TGTGCCAGCAGTTACTCGCTCGGGGCCAGGTCAGCCCCAGCATTT.

This clonotype has only a few counts. This chain connects TRBV29-1 to TRBJ1-1, with TRBD1 as a possible D gene (5 bases). This CDR3 has 13 amino acids. Per the germline V gene, CDR1 is SQVTM and CDR2 is ANQGSEA. Trimming took 8 bases from V and 4 from J, leaving 17 bases between them. CDR3 sequence reads: CSFLGQSGTEAFF. CDR3 in DNA: TGCAGCTTTTTGGGGCAATCAGGCACTGAAGCTTTCTTT.

This clonotype came up many times. This chain uses TRBV29-1 with TRBJ1-2; D not resolved. Germline CDR1 and CDR2: SQVTM and ANQGSEA. The CDR3 consists of 13 residues. Trimming took off 4 bases at V and 4 bases at J, with 13 bases between the two ends. The CDR3 loop reads CSVGLGWLYGYTF. CDR3 nucleotides: TGCAGCGTTGGCCTGGGATGGCTCTATGGCTACACCTTC. Based on the CDR3 plus reference TRBV29-1 and TRBJ1-2, the full variable domain is SAVISQKPSRDICQRGTSLTIQCQVDSQVTMMFWYRQQPGQSLTLIATANQGSEATYESGFVIDKFPISRPNLTFSTLTVSNMSPEDSSIYLCSVGLGWLYGYTFGSGTRLTVV.

This clonotype was detected many times. This rearrangement joins TRBV5-1 to TRBJ2-6; TRBD1 aligns across 7 bases. Trimming took 1 base from V and 2 from J; bases not matched to a gene: 3. Germline V lookup: CDR1 SGHRS, CDR2 YFSETQ. The CDR3 runs to 16 residues. The CDR3 DNA is TGCGCCAGCAGCTTGCAGGGGGACGCTGGGGCCAACGTCCTGACTTTC. Translated: CASSLQGDAGANVLTF.

There are many counts of this clonotype. CDR3 coding DNA: TGTGCCAGCAGCCGGGGAGGGGTTTATGACTACGAGCAGTACTTC. Translation: CASSRGGVYDYEQYF. This chain connects TRBV5-8 to TRBJ2-7; 7 bases fit TRBD2. The CDR3 has 15 residues. Germline CDR1 SGHTS, CDR2 YDEGEE. V was clipped by 4 bases and J by 3 bases; unmatched bases: 10.

The chain carries TRBV7-4 and TRBJ1-5; TRBD1 agrees at 8 bases. V lost 5 bases and J lost 7; bases outside the gene matches: 13. From germline, CDR1 is SGHVT and CDR2 SQSDAQ. This CDR3 spans 16 amino acids. The chain's CDR3 is CASSTRQGPWGQPQHF. CDR3 coding DNA: TGTGCCAGCAGCACGAGACAGGGGCCTTGGGGGCAGCCCCAGCATTTT.

Concerning this clonotype itself: One end of the junction varies from germline; a read error may be responsible. The genes are TRBV7-9 and TRBJ2-3; 8 bases map to TRBD1. The germline CDR1 and CDR2 sequences are SEHNR and FQNEAQ (reference sequence). The CDR3 is 15 amino acids. For the CDR3, the DNA is TGCGCCAGCAGCCAGGGACAGGCTAGCACAGATACGCAGTGTTTT. Its protein product is CASSQGQASTDTQCF.

For this clonotype: A single base separates this from a much larger clone, so it may be a read error. The chain joins TRBV9 to TRBJ2-3; 8 nucleotides agree with TRBD2. The CDR3 has 13 residues. The germline V gene has CDR1 SGDLS and CDR2 YYNGEE. CDR3 in amino acids: CASRAGATDRQYF. CDR3 DNA: TGTGCCAGCAGAGCGGGGGCCACAGATAGGCAGTATTTT.

This clonotype was detected many times. The rearrangement uses TRBV6-5 and TRBJ2-7, with D perhaps TRBD2 (5 bases). CDR3 length: 13 residues. Germline V gene lookup returns CDR1 MNHEY and CDR2 SVGAGI. With 5 bases removed from V and 4 bases from J, the gap between germline ends came to 12 bases. The CDR3 loop is CASSPSQRYEQYF. The CDR3 nucleotides are TGTGCCAGCAGTCCATCCCAGCGGTACGAGCAGTACTTC.

This clonotype was detected many times. The chain links TRBV9 to TRBJ2-7; D might be TRBD1 (5 bases). The V and J ends lost 0 bases and 4 bases respectively, with 11 bases between them. The germline V gene has CDR1 SGDLS and CDR2 YYNGEE. CDR3 length equals 14 residues. The CDR3 DNA reads TGTGCCAGCAGCGTAGCGGGCAGGGATTACGAGCAGTACTTC. Its protein is CASSVAGRDYEQYF.

This sequence joins TRBV7-2 and TRBJ1-1, with a tentative D call TRBD1 (5 bases). Germline V lookup: CDR1 SGHTA, CDR2 FQGNSA. CDR3 size: 15 residues. V was trimmed by 7 bases and J by 2 bases, leaving 17 bases between them. In DNA form, the CDR3 reads TGTGCCAGCACCGGACTAGCGGGGGGAAACACTGAAGCTTTCTTT. Translating gives CASTGLAGGNTEAFF.

The chain recombines TRBV5-1 with TRBJ1-1; D may be TRBD1 (5 bases). CDR1 is SGHRS and CDR2 is YFSETQ in the germline V gene. The CDR3 loop spans 14 amino acids. Trimming cost V 4 bases and J 4 bases, with 14 bases left between them. The DNA for the CDR3 is TGCGCCAGCAGCAACCAGGGAGAGGGCACTGAAGCTTTCTTT. Protein product: CASSNQGEGTEAFF. The variable domain in full, completed from reference TRBV5-1 and TRBJ1-1, reads KAGVTQTPRYLIKTRGQQVTLSCSPISGHRSVSWYQQTPGQGLQFLFEYFSETQRNKGNFPGRFSGRQFSNSRSEMNVSTLELGDSALYLCASSNQGEGTEAFFGQGTRLTVV.

This clonotype was detected only a few times. The V call is TRBV11-2, the J call TRBJ1-1; 8 bases align to TRBD1. The CDR3 is 14 amino acids. Germline V gives CDR1 SGHAT, CDR2 FQNNGV. J lost 2 bases, V lost 4 bases, and 3 bases had no gene match. For the CDR3, the DNA is TGTGCCAGCAGCTCAGGGGGCCGAAACACTGAAGCTTTCTTT. It is translated as CASSSGGRNTEAFF.

The chain combines TRBV29-1 with TRBJ2-7; 8 bases are shared with TRBD1. Germline V gene lookup returns CDR1 SQVTM and CDR2 ANQGSEA. CDR3 length: 14 amino acids. V shed 5 bases, J shed 2 bases, and the junction held 8 bases outside the gene matches. CDR3 in amino acids: CSVPGQATTYEQYF. CDR3 nucleotides: TGCAGCGTTCCGGGACAGGCAACAACCTACGAGCAGTACTTC.

In its sample, this clonotype was seen once. The V and J genes are TRBV24-1 and TRBJ2-7; weak D call: TRBD2 (6 bases). The germline V and J ends were trimmed by 12 bases and 6 bases, with 17 bases remaining between them. The CDR3 is 12 residues long. Germline loops: CDR1 KGHDR, CDR2 SFDVKD. This chain's CDR3 is CAAGGAVGEQYF. The CDR3 coding sequence is TGTGCCGCCGGGGGTGCTGTCGGCGAGCAGTACTTC.

This clonotype was seen a few times. The V gene is TRBV7-6, the J gene TRBJ1-1; a weak D match, TRBD1 (6 bases). The CDR3 runs 15 residues. CDR1 and CDR2 (germline): SGHVS, FNYEAQ. The germline V and J ends were trimmed by 6 bases and 0 bases, with 14 bases remaining between them. CDR3 protein: CASRGAGTMNTEAFF. For the CDR3, the DNA is TGTGCCAGCAGGGGGGCAGGGACAATGAACACTGAAGCTTTCTTT.

This chain uses TRBV7-8 with TRBJ2-5; TRBD1 aligns across 7 bases. CDR3 length: 14 residues. The J segment lost 5 bases and the V segment lost 3 bases, leaving 6 bases of the junction unmatched. In germline, CDR1 is SGHVS, CDR2 FQNEAQ. CDR3 amino acids: CASSFGQVWETQYF. CDR3 in DNA: TGTGCCAGCAGCTTCGGACAGGTTTGGGAGACCCAGTACTTC. Based on the CDR3 plus reference TRBV7-8 and TRBJ2-5, the full variable domain is GAGVSQSPRYKVAKRGQDVALRCDPISGHVSLFWYQQALGQGPEFLTYFQNEAQLDKSGLPSDRFFAERPEGSVSTLKIQRTQQEDSAVYLCASSFGQVWETQYFGPGTRLLVL.

This clonotype was observed at least ten times. The V call is TRBV2, the J call TRBJ2-3; D is undetermined. Germline values: CDR1 SNHLY, CDR2 FYNNEI. This CDR3 has 10 residues. V was clipped by 7 bases and J by 9 bases, with 8 bases between them. The CDR3 protein is CASNGPTQYF. For the CDR3, the DNA is TGTGCCAGCAACGGCCCGACGCAGTATTTT.

In this sample, this clonotype turned up a few times. The rearrangement joins TRBV7-2 to TRBJ2-7; 11 bases agree with TRBD2. Germline-derived CDR1 and CDR2 are SGHTA and FQGNSA. Losses at the gene ends were 5 bases for V and 3 bases for J; bases not matched to a gene: 6. The CDR3 is made up of 15 amino acids. The CDR3 DNA is TGTGCCAGCAGCCAACAAACTAGCGGGAGCTACGAGCAGTACTTC. Protein sequence: CASSQQTSGSYEQYF.

This clonotype has ten or more counts. Here the CDR3 reads CASSQGETEAFF. CDR3 in DNA: TGTGCCAGCAGCCAGGGGGAAACTGAAGCTTTCTTT. The V gene is TRBV12-3 or TRBV12-4, the J gene TRBJ1-1; 7 nucleotides match TRBD1. The CDR3 has 12 residues. V trimming: 6 bases; J trimming: 5 bases; junction bases outside the gene matches: 3.